This T cell receptor beta chain is from a study of blood T cells in healthy people across ages. Study-wide results and limits: PBMC samples, being unsorted, prevented any conclusive comparison of naive and antigen-experienced cells.

This clonotype came up a few times. Its antigen is currently unknown. For the second PCR, which ran for about 7 to 11 cycles, a sample-barcoded 5' primer and a J-beta primer mix were used. The template-switch adaptor, which had 12 random nucleotides, put a tag on each cDNA molecule. From the 5' RACE reads, TCRdb called clonotypes with MiXCR, one entry per CDR3 protein. The sample consists of around 1,000,000 distinct CDR3 sequences, approximately 38% of them appearing once. The CDR3 covers 16 residues. Trimming stripped 0 bases from V and 6 bases from J, with 12 bases between. CDR1 MGHRA and CDR2 YSYEKL come from the germline V gene.

The chain couples TRBV4-1 to TRBJ1-6; D is perhaps TRBD1 (5 bases). Sequenced material: blood. This clonotype was obtained from a man between 18 and 29 years old in good health. The DNA of the CDR3 is TGCGCCAGCAGCCAAGAAGGTAGACAGCCTAATTCACCCCTCCACTTT. The encoded protein is CASSQEGRQPNSPLHF.